This T cell receptor (beta chain) was captured by sequencing in a study of blood T cell repertoires in COVID-19. About the study: Spain, Italy and the United States supplied samples that represented acute and convalescent COVID-19.

Original processing notes: From reference gene primer amplification, estimates of nucleated cell counts were derived. Profiled with immunoSEQ multiplex PCR; TCRdb holds only in-frame clones, not every one. That table supplies the V and J calls and clone size; D and trimming were determined from the DNA. The sample includes approximately 200,000 clones, 89% seen only once; the top ten take approximately 2.3%. The V end lost 0 bases, the J end lost 1 base, and 11 bases lay between the germline ends. CDR3 length equals 16 residues. CDR1 is SGDLS and CDR2 is YYNGEE in the germline V gene. The gene calls are TRBV9 and TRBJ2-1; D may be TRBD1 (6 bases). Source material: PBMCs or T cells enriched from blood (not recorded which). This TCR derives from a woman between 40 and 55 years old with acute COVID-19. Here the CDR3 DNA reads TGTGCCAGCAGCGTAGCTCACAGGGCATCCTACAATGAGCAGTTCTTC. It codes for CASSVAHRASYNEQFF.